Following are 20 T cell receptor beta chains from one sample sequenced in a study of neurological immune-mediated disorders. As to time point: longitudinal time-point 1 (baseline). TCRdb ran MiXCR on the 5' RACE reads and lists one entry per CDR3 protein. The data contain about 49,000 distinct CDR3 sequences, more than 8.5% of them singletons. The sample taken for sequencing was PBMCs. The source of these receptors is a woman in her thirties or forties in good health.

This clonotype was seen many times. V usage is TRBV6-2 or TRBV6-3 and J usage is TRBJ2-2; D not resolved. The CDR3 contains 13 residues. Trimming shortened V by 7 bases and J by 2 bases, and 8 bases separated the two germline ends. Germline CDR1 reads MNHEY; CDR2 reads SVGEGT. The CDR3: CASTSFNTGELFF. The CDR3, as DNA: TGTGCCAGCACCTCCTTCAACACCGGGGAGCTGTTTTTT.

Ten or more counts support this clonotype. The chain uses TRBV3-1 and TRBJ2-2; D not certain. The CDR3 contains 13 residues. Looked up from germline, CDR1 is LGHDT and CDR2 is YNNKEL (reference sequence). V dropped 1 base and J dropped 4 bases, with 4 bases sitting between them. CDR3 sequence: CASSQASTGELFF. In DNA form, the CDR3 reads TGTGCCAGCAGCCAAGCGAGCACCGGGGAGCTGTTTTTT.

Ten or more counts support this clonotype. The chain has TRBV9 and TRBJ2-1; the D call may be TRBD1 or TRBD2 (5 bases each). The CDR3 contains 16 residues. Trimming took 0 bases from V and 7 from J, leaving 17 bases between them. The germline gives CDR1 SGDLS, CDR2 YYNGEE. The CDR3 is CASSVGGNGAWNEQFF. The CDR3 nucleotides are TGTGCCAGCAGCGTAGGAGGGAACGGGGCGTGGAATGAGCAGTTCTTC.

This clonotype was seen many times. The genes are TRBV29-1 and TRBJ2-1; D possibly matches TRBD1 or TRBD2 (6 bases each). The V gene lost 7 bases and the J gene lost 3 bases, with 16 bases spanning the gap. The germline gives CDR1 SQVTM, CDR2 ANQGSEA. The CDR3 length is 14 residues. CDR3 region: CSDARGQGYNEQFF. The CDR3 DNA is TGCAGCGACGCTCGGGGGCAAGGCTACAATGAGCAGTTCTTC.

This clonotype was found many times. V is TRBV3-1 and J is TRBJ1-5, with 7 bases that match TRBD1. Looked up from germline, CDR1 is LGHDT and CDR2 is YNNKEL (reference sequence). The CDR3 contains 14 residues. Trimming at V came to 4 bases and at J to 7 bases, leaving 7 bases not matched to a gene. The CDR3 DNA sequence: TGTGCCAGCAGCCGAGACAGGGTCGGCCAGCCCCAGCATTTT. It specifies CASSRDRVGQPQHF.

This clonotype was observed many times. This chain uses TRBV6-5 with TRBJ2-7; TRBD1 aligns across 8 bases. Germline lookup yields CDR1 MNHEY and CDR2 SVGAGI. The V segment lost 2 bases and the J segment 3 bases; nucleotides outside the gene matches: 3. This CDR3 region has 14 residues. The CDR3 DNA sequence: TGTGCCAGCAGTTACGCAGGACAGGGCTACGAGCAGTACTTC. Translated, it gives CASSYAGQGYEQYF.

This clonotype was seen repeatedly, ten times or more. The genes are TRBV6-5 and TRBJ2-3, with D possibly being TRBD2 (6 bases). This CDR3 has 14 amino acids. The V and J ends lost 3 bases and 1 base respectively, with 8 bases between them. In germline, CDR1 is MNHEY, CDR2 SVGAGI. The CDR3 DNA sequence: TGTGCCAGCAGTTATGGCGGGGGCACAGATACGCAGTATTTT. Its protein is CASSYGGGTDTQYF.

This clonotype was counted many times. The chain is built from TRBV5-6 and TRBJ1-2; 9 bases line up with TRBD1. Germline assignment: CDR1 SGHDT and CDR2 YYEEEE. J lost 6 bases, V lost 0 bases, and 3 bases had no gene match. The CDR3 sequence is 14 residues long. This CDR3 reads CASSLGDREHGYTF. The CDR3 bases are TGTGCCAGCAGCTTGGGGGACAGGGAACATGGCTACACCTTC.

Ten or more counts support this clonotype. The CDR3 reads CASSYSGLGYEQYF. CDR3 nucleotides: TGTGCCAGCAGTTACTCCGGATTGGGCTACGAGCAGTACTTC. V gene TRBV6-2 or TRBV6-3 combines with J gene TRBJ2-7; D not resolved. Trimming removed 0 bases from V and 3 bases from J, with 9 bases in between. The CDR3 spans 14 residues. Germline CDR1 and CDR2: MNHEY and SVGEGT.

This clonotype came up many times. The V call is TRBV6-5, the J call TRBJ1-1; 8 bases agree with TRBD1. The CDR3 is 14 amino acids. V shed 6 bases, J shed 4 bases, and the junction held 7 bases outside the gene matches. Germline CDR1 is MNHEY and CDR2 is SVGAGI. CDR3 sequence: CASSPQGAATEAFF. The CDR3 DNA reads as TGTGCCAGCAGCCCGCAGGGGGCGGCCACTGAAGCTTTCTTT.

This clonotype occurred many times. This chain links TRBV5-1 with TRBJ1-1, with D perhaps TRBD1 (6 bases). This CDR3 spans 15 amino acids. Germline CDR1 is SGHRS and CDR2 is YFSETQ. The V end was cut by 4 bases, the J end by 3 bases, with 16 bases between. CDR3 protein: CASSRGGAGDTEAFF. In DNA, the CDR3 is TGCGCCAGCAGCCGCGGGGGCGCAGGTGACACTGAAGCTTTCTTT.

This clonotype came up many times. This chain uses TRBV10-3 with TRBJ1-1; D is undetermined. CDR1 and CDR2 from the germline V gene are ENHRY and SYGVKD. Trimming removed 2 bases at V and 7 bases at J, with 11 bases between. The CDR3 sequence is 13 residues long. Here the CDR3 DNA reads TGTGCCATCAGTGAGCCGTACACGGGTGAAGCTTTCTTT. Protein: CAISEPYTGEAFF.

At least ten counts were recorded for this clonotype. In DNA, the CDR3 is TGTGCCAGCAGCTTAGATTCAAGCACAGATACGCAGTATTTT. This sequence encodes CASSLDSSTDTQYF. The chain recombines TRBV11-3 with TRBJ2-3; D gene uncertain. The V and J ends lost 0 bases and 0 bases respectively, with 4 bases between them. Looked up from germline, CDR1 is SGHNT and CDR2 is YENEEA. The CDR3 is made up of 14 amino acids.

Many counts were recorded for this clonotype. The J gene is TRBJ1-1, the V gene TRBV5-1; 7 nucleotides agree with TRBD1. There are 12 residues in the CDR3. From germline, CDR1 is SGHRS and CDR2 YFSETQ. DNA of the CDR3: TGCGTAAAAGGGACAGCACGCACTGAAGCTTTCTTT. Its translation: CVKGTARTEAFF.

This clonotype was observed at least ten times. V and J are TRBV7-2 and TRBJ1-5; perhaps TRBD1 as D (5 bases). Trimming cost V 0 bases and J 9 bases, with 9 bases left between them. Germline CDR1 is SGHTA and CDR2 is FQGNSA. The CDR3 extends over 13 amino acids. In nucleotides, the CDR3 is TGTGCCAGCAGCTTAGCCAGGGAGCGGCCCCAGCATTTT. This codes for CASSLARERPQHF.

This clonotype was counted ten times or more. V usage is TRBV20-1 and J usage is TRBJ2-7; 7 bases line up with TRBD1. The CDR3 has 13 residues. V trimming: 4 bases; J trimming: 3 bases; junction bases outside the gene matches: 6. From germline, CDR1 is DFQATT and CDR2 SNEGSKA (reference sequence). CDR3 nucleotides: TGCAGTGCTAACGATGACAGGGTCTACGAGCAGTACTTC. It yields the protein CSANDDRVYEQYF.

In this sample, this clonotype turned up many times. V is TRBV18 and J is TRBJ1-1, with D possibly being TRBD1 (5 bases). The germline V and J ends were trimmed by 2 bases and 4 bases, with 14 bases remaining between them. From germline, CDR1 is KGHSH and CDR2 LQKENI. The CDR3 contains 15 residues. The CDR3 coding sequence is TGTGCCAGCTCACCAAACGGCCAGGGAGGCACTGAAGCTTTCTTT. It codes for CASSPNGQGGTEAFF.

This clonotype was seen many times. The chain recombines TRBV24-1 with TRBJ2-2; no reliable D call. CDR1 is KGHDR and CDR2 is SFDVKD in the germline V gene. The CDR3 is 13 residues long. Trimming pared 1 base from V and 6 bases from J, leaving 5 bases between. The CDR3 region is CATSDLFAGELFF. CDR3 coding DNA: TGTGCCACCAGTGATTTATTCGCCGGGGAGCTGTTTTTT.

In its sample, this clonotype is medium-sized. The V call is TRBV29-1, the J call TRBJ2-6; unclear D gene. The CDR3 contains 19 residues. CDR1 and CDR2 from the germline V gene are SQVTM and ANQGSEA. Between the trimmed V and J ends, which lost 4 bases and 4 bases, there was a span of 26 bases. CDR3 protein: CSVVGSGSPEFGGANVLTF. The CDR3 DNA reads as TGCAGCGTTGTAGGGTCGGGCAGCCCTGAGTTCGGAGGGGCCAACGTCCTGACTTTC.

About this clonotype itself: The conserved phenylalanine or tryptophan normally closing the CDR3 is absent here, so this likely arose from a read error. V gene TRBV7-7 combines with J gene TRBJ2-5; tentatively, D is TRBD1 (6 bases). Trimming took 2 bases from V and 5 from J, leaving 15 bases between them. Per germline, CDR1 SSHAT and CDR2 FNYEAQ (reference sequence). There are 15 residues in the CDR3. DNA of the CDR3: TGTGCCAGCAGCTTAAGCGTCCAGGGGCCCGAGACCCAGTACCTC. It translates to CASSLSVQGPETQYL.